This T cell receptor beta chain was sequenced in a study of blood T cell repertoires in COVID-19. V lost 4 bases, J lost 2 bases, and 14 bases stayed unmatched. Per germline, CDR1 MDHEN and CDR2 SYDVKM. CDR3 length equals 18 residues. TCRdb's table, derived via immunoSEQ multiplex PCR, lists solely in-frame clones and lacks some. This table holds about 300,000 clones, around 92% found once. Sequencing was done on a sample of peripheral blood. This receptor was taken from a woman aged 25-40 years with COVID-19, enrolled during active disease. The chain combines TRBV28 with TRBJ1-3, with 7 positions matching TRBD1. CDR3 DNA sequence: TGTGCCAGCAGTTCTAGATTAACAGGGGTCCGCACTGGAAACACCATATATTTT. Amino acid sequence: CASSSRLTGVRTGNTIYF.